The 30 T cell receptor beta chains below all came from one sample that was sequenced in a study of ipilimumab plus nivolumab after autologous stem cell transplantation. The assay was immunoSEQ multiplex PCR, and TCRdb's table has in-frame clones only and misses some. Of fewer than 85,000 clones listed, 83% are singletons. Material: PBMCs, obtained in a trial of ipilimumab plus nivolumab as post-transplant consolidation. The receptors were gathered from a male donor with diffuse large B-cell lymphoma.

This sequence joins TRBV6-1 and TRBJ2-1, with 10 bases fitting TRBD2. Per the germline V gene, CDR1 is MNHNS and CDR2 is SASEGT. Germline trimming cut 2 bases from V and 1 base from J; bases unmatched to any gene: 2. CDR3 length: 16 residues. In DNA form, the CDR3 reads TGTGCCAGCAGTGAAAAGGGACTAGCGTCCTACAATGAGCAGTTCTTC. This codes for CASSEKGLASYNEQFF.

V usage is TRBV5-1 and J usage is TRBJ2-2; D gene ambiguous. V was trimmed by 0 bases and J by 4 bases, leaving 10 bases between them. This CDR3 has 15 amino acids. CDR1 is SGHRS, CDR2 YFSETQ, per germline. CDR3 loop: CASSLGDLSTGELFF. CDR3 nucleotide sequence: TGCGCCAGCAGCTTGGGGGATTTGAGCACCGGGGAGCTGTTTTTT.

This chain connects TRBV2 to TRBJ1-5; 7 bases agree with TRBD1. V lost 7 bases, J lost 4 bases, and 13 bases stayed unmatched. The CDR3 contains 16 residues. Germline values: CDR1 SNHLY, CDR2 FYNNEI. The CDR3 is CASNTFGTAANQPQHF. The CDR3 DNA reads TGTGCCAGCAATACATTCGGGACAGCTGCAAATCAGCCCCAGCATTTT. The whole variable domain, filled in from reference TRBV2 and TRBJ1-5, reads EPEVTQTPSHQVTQMGQEVILRCVPISNHLYFYWYRQILGQKVEFLVSFYNNEISEKSEIFDDQFSVERPDGSNFTLKIRSTKLEDSAMYFCASNTFGTAANQPQHFGDGTRLSIL.

The DNA of the CDR3 is TGTGCCAGCAGGCGGGAGGCAACTAATGAAAAACTGTTTTTT. Its protein product is CASRREATNEKLFF. The rearrangement links TRBV2 to TRBJ1-4; D ambiguous. Germline CDR1 reads SNHLY; CDR2 reads FYNNEI. The CDR3 is 14 amino acids. V lost 6 bases and J lost 0, with 8 bases in between.

This chain uses TRBV5-4 with TRBJ2-1; 12 positions match TRBD2. V lost 9 bases to trimming and J lost 9 bases; unmatched junction nucleotides: 7. Germline CDR1 SGHNT, CDR2 YYREEE (reference sequence). This CDR3 is 13 amino acids long. The CDR3 DNA is TGTGCCACAACTAGCGGGGGGCAAAGTGAGCAGTTCTTC. This encodes CATTSGGQSEQFF.

The rearrangement links TRBV4-1 to TRBJ1-1; unclear D gene. There are 14 residues in the CDR3. The V end lost 4 bases, the J end lost 1 base, and 10 bases lay between the germline ends. From germline, CDR1 is MGHRA and CDR2 YSYEKL. The CDR3 DNA reads as TGCGCCAGCAGCCCCCGGCAGGAGAACACTGAAGCTTTCTTT. Translating gives CASSPRQENTEAFF.

The genes are TRBV9 and TRBJ2-3; D is unresolved. CDR3 length equals 14 residues. The V and J ends lost 5 bases and 0 bases respectively, with 10 bases between them. Germline CDR1 and CDR2: SGDLS and YYNGEE. The CDR3 here is CASSAPGSTDTQYF. The CDR3 nucleotides are TGTGCCAGCAGTGCCCCCGGGAGCACAGATACGCAGTATTTT.

V is TRBV7-2 and J is TRBJ2-1; 10 bases are a match to TRBD1. CDR3 length: 16 residues. Germline loops: CDR1 SGHTA, CDR2 FQGNSA. J lost 6 bases, V lost 5 bases, and 10 bases had no gene match. The CDR3 region has the DNA TGTGCCAGCAGCCCAGGGGACTGGGACAGGGGCAATGAGCAGTTCTTC. Its translation: CASSPGDWDRGNEQFF.

This chain uses TRBV4-3 with TRBJ1-2; D is unclear. Trimming stripped 0 bases from V and 10 bases from J, with 15 bases between. Germline CDR1 is LGHNA and CDR2 is YSLEER. The CDR3 has 14 residues. The CDR3 coding sequence is TGCGCCAGCAGCCAAGATCTAAGAGCGGGCGTCTACACCTTC. It yields the protein CASSQDLRAGVYTF.

The chain carries TRBV5-1 and TRBJ2-5, with D tentatively TRBD2 (6 bases). The CDR3 is made up of 13 amino acids. Looked up from germline, CDR1 is SGHRS and CDR2 is YFSETQ. Trimming shortened V by 4 bases and J by 11 bases, and 18 bases separated the two germline ends. The CDR3 loop is CASSPLAGLEQYF. The CDR3 DNA follows: TGCGCCAGCAGCCCTCTGGCGGGGTTAGAGCAGTACTTC.

The chain combines TRBV5-1 with TRBJ1-1, with D tentatively TRBD1 (5 bases). Looked up from germline, CDR1 is SGHRS and CDR2 is YFSETQ. The V end lost 0 bases, the J end lost 7 bases, and 19 bases lay between the germline ends. The CDR3 length is 16 residues. CDR3 nucleotide sequence: TGCGCCAGCAGCTTGGGGCCCGCGGGGCCTCAGGGTGAAGCTTTCTTT. Encoded protein: CASSLGPAGPQGEAFF.

This chain uses TRBV10-3 with TRBJ2-3, with D tentatively TRBD1 (6 bases). The CDR3 runs 19 residues. Trimming pared 5 bases from V and 1 base from J, leaving 25 bases between. CDR1 is ENHRY, CDR2 SYGVKD, per germline. CDR3 loop: CAISPGQIRGPRGTDTQYF. CDR3 in DNA: TGTGCCATCAGTCCGGGACAAATTAGGGGACCGAGGGGCACAGATACGCAGTATTTT.

This chain uses TRBV5-1 with TRBJ2-1; 9 bases line up with TRBD2. This CDR3 is 14 amino acids long. V was pared by 3 bases and J by 5 bases, with 3 bases of the junction left unmatched. The germline CDR1 and CDR2 sequences are SGHRS and YFSETQ. The CDR3: CASSSASGNNEQFF. The CDR3 region has the DNA TGCGCCAGCAGCTCCGCTAGCGGGAACAATGAGCAGTTCTTC.

This clone was picked up one time. V gene TRBV15 combines with J gene TRBJ1-1, with 8 bases fitting TRBD1. Germline loops: CDR1 LNHNV, CDR2 YYDKDF (reference sequence). Trimming cost V 6 bases and J 5 bases; bases outside gene matches: 11. There are 15 residues in the CDR3. The CDR3 here is CATRLVDRGWTEAFF. Written as DNA, the CDR3 is TGTGCCACCAGACTCGTCGACAGGGGATGGACTGAAGCTTTCTTT.

This clone was counted between two and nine times. This chain joins TRBV6-1 and TRBJ2-7; D perhaps matches TRBD1 (6 bases). Germline loops: CDR1 MNHNS, CDR2 SASEGT. The ends were cut back, 4 bases at V and 3 bases at J, with 7 bases in the middle. The CDR3 spans 12 residues. The CDR3 reads CASSGDNYEQYF. CDR3 sequence (DNA): TGTGCCAGCAGTGGGGACAACTACGAGCAGTACTTC.

The chain uses TRBV4-2 and TRBJ1-3; tentatively, D is TRBD1 (6 bases). In germline, CDR1 is LGHNA, CDR2 YNFKEQ. V shed 2 bases and J shed 0 bases, with 17 bases lying between them. CDR3 length equals 18 residues. CDR3 DNA sequence: TGTGCCAGCAGCCAACGATTGGGGGGCGCGAGCTCTGGAAACACCATATATTTT. Protein product: CASSQRLGGASSGNTIYF.

The gene calls are TRBV7-8 and TRBJ1-3; D not resolved. V was cut by 1 base and J by 0 bases, with 10 bases left in between. CDR3 length: 16 amino acids. The V gene's germline CDR1 is SGHVS and CDR2 FQNEAQ. The CDR3 is CASSLGRADSGNTIYF. CDR3 sequence (DNA): TGTGCCAGCAGCTTAGGGCGAGCAGACTCTGGAAACACCATATATTTT.

The chain employs TRBV5-1 and TRBJ2-7; 9 nucleotides match TRBD1. Germline values: CDR1 SGHRS, CDR2 YFSETQ. V trimming: 4 bases; J trimming: 7 bases; junction bases outside the gene matches: 12. The CDR3 totals 15 residues. The CDR3 sequence is CASSVPGPTGGEQYF. CDR3 coding DNA: TGCGCCAGCAGCGTCCCGGGACCGACAGGGGGAGAGCAGTACTTC.

V gene TRBV29-1 combines with J gene TRBJ1-2; tentatively, D is TRBD1 (5 bases). The CDR3 spans 13 residues. The V gene's germline CDR1 is SQVTM and CDR2 ANQGSEA. V lost 2 bases, J lost 6 bases, and 13 bases lay in between. As DNA, the CDR3 is TGCAGCGTTGAAAGGGGTTGGCAGGATGGCTACACCTTC. It encodes CSVERGWQDGYTF.

This chain links TRBV19 with TRBJ1-2; unclear D gene. The germline V gene has CDR1 LNHDA and CDR2 SQIVND (reference sequence). Trimming cost V 6 bases and J 2 bases, with 13 bases left between them. The CDR3 has 14 residues. The CDR3 is CASREAFQNYGYTF. The CDR3 DNA reads as TGTGCCAGTAGGGAGGCCTTCCAAAACTATGGCTACACCTTC.

This clone was detected once. The V call is TRBV28, the J call TRBJ2-1; D is ambiguous. V was cut by 7 bases and J by 0 bases, with 7 bases left in between. This CDR3 region has 13 residues. From germline, CDR1 is MDHEN and CDR2 SYDVKM. In DNA, the CDR3 is TGTGCCAGCAATCAGAGCTCCTACAATGAGCAGTTCTTC. It codes for CASNQSSYNEQFF. Looking up the rest from reference TRBV28 and TRBJ2-1 gives the full variable domain: DVKVTQSSRYLVKRTGEKVFLECVQDMDHENMFWYRQDPGLGLRLIYFSYDVKMKEKGDIPEGYSVSREKKERFSLILESASTNQTSMYLCASNQSSYNEQFFGPGTRLTVL.

The rearrangement uses TRBV4-3 and TRBJ2-7; tentatively, D is TRBD2 (5 bases). The length of the CDR3 is 13 residues. V lost 0 bases to trimming and J lost 3 bases, with 6 bases between them. Per germline, CDR1 LGHNA and CDR2 YSLEER. The DNA of the CDR3 is TGCGCCAGCAGCCAAGAAACTAGCTACGAGCAGTACTTC. Its protein product is CASSQETSYEQYF.

V usage is TRBV2 and J usage is TRBJ1-4, with 7 nucleotides matching TRBD1. Per germline, CDR1 SNHLY and CDR2 FYNNEI. CDR3 length: 14 amino acids. Trimming removed 6 bases from V and 3 bases from J; junction bases left unmatched: 4. This CDR3 is CASRTGSANEKLFF. Here the CDR3 DNA reads TGTGCCAGCAGGACAGGGAGTGCTAATGAAAAACTGTTTTTT.

The chain recombines TRBV29-1 with TRBJ2-1, with 14 bases that match TRBD2. This CDR3 contains 14 residues. Trimming took 6 bases from V and 9 from J; bases not matched to a gene: 7. In germline, CDR1 is SQVTM, CDR2 ANQGSEA. In nucleotides, the CDR3 is TGCAGCGTGCGACTAGCGGGGGGGCCCGGTGAGCAGTTCTTC. This codes for CSVRLAGGPGEQFF.

V is TRBV6-4 and J is TRBJ1-1, with TRBD1 as a possible D gene (5 bases). Germline loops: CDR1 MRHNA, CDR2 SNTAGT. The CDR3 consists of 15 residues. With 3 bases removed from V and 4 bases from J, the gap between germline ends came to 15 bases. The CDR3 nucleotides are TGTGCCAGCAGTGAGAGGGCAGGGATTATCACTGAAGCTTTCTTT. It specifies CASSERAGIITEAFF.

The CDR3 region is CASSPTEGAQAEAFF. The DNA for the CDR3 is TGTGCCAGCAGCCCAACGGAGGGGGCGCAGGCTGAAGCTTTCTTT. This sequence joins TRBV7-9 and TRBJ1-1; 7 bases match TRBD1. Germline lookup yields CDR1 SEHNR and CDR2 FQNEAQ (reference sequence). CDR3 length equals 15 residues. V lost 5 bases to trimming and J lost 6 bases; unmatched junction nucleotides: 12. The full variable domain, its missing parts supplied by reference TRBV7-9 and TRBJ1-1, is DTGVSQNPRHKITKRGQNVTFRCDPISEHNRLYWYRQTLGQGPEFLTYFQNEAQLEKSRLLSDRFSAERPKGSFSTLEIQRTEQGDSAMYLCASSPTEGAQAEAFFGQGTRLTVV.

The chain combines TRBV7-8 with TRBJ2-3, with 9 nucleotides matching TRBD1. J lost 1 base, V lost 2 bases, and 4 bases had no gene match. The CDR3 consists of 16 residues. Germline lookup yields CDR1 SGHVS and CDR2 FQNEAQ. This CDR3 is CASSLLQGAGTDTQYF. The CDR3 DNA is TGTGCCAGCAGCTTATTACAGGGGGCGGGCACAGATACGCAGTATTTT.

J is TRBJ2-7 and V is TRBV14; 12 nucleotides match TRBD2. The germline CDR1 and CDR2 sequences are SGHDN and FVKESK. Trimming removed 1 base from V and 4 bases from J; junction bases left unmatched: 8. CDR3 size: 17 residues. The CDR3 here is CASSQGILAGGYYEQYF. As DNA, the CDR3 is TGTGCCAGCAGCCAAGGGATACTAGCGGGGGGATATTACGAGCAGTACTTC.

The genes are TRBV6-6 and TRBJ2-3; 11 nucleotides agree with TRBD2. After removal of 2 bases from V and 1 base from J, the junction contained 2 bases not matched to a gene. The germline CDR1 and CDR2 sequences are MNHNY and SVGAGI (reference sequence). The CDR3 totals 16 residues. In DNA form, the CDR3 reads TGTGCCAGCAGTTACCCGACTAGCGGGGGCACAGATACGCAGTATTTT. Protein: CASSYPTSGGTDTQYF.

The CDR3 is CASSEGYGQGGQPQHF. The CDR3 region has the DNA TGTGCCAGCAGTGAAGGGTACGGACAGGGCGGTCAGCCCCAGCATTTT. V and J are TRBV2 and TRBJ1-5; 8 bases agree with TRBD1. This CDR3 spans 16 amino acids. Unmatched junction bases numbered 8, after V lost 1 base and J lost 6 bases. Per germline, CDR1 SNHLY and CDR2 FYNNEI.